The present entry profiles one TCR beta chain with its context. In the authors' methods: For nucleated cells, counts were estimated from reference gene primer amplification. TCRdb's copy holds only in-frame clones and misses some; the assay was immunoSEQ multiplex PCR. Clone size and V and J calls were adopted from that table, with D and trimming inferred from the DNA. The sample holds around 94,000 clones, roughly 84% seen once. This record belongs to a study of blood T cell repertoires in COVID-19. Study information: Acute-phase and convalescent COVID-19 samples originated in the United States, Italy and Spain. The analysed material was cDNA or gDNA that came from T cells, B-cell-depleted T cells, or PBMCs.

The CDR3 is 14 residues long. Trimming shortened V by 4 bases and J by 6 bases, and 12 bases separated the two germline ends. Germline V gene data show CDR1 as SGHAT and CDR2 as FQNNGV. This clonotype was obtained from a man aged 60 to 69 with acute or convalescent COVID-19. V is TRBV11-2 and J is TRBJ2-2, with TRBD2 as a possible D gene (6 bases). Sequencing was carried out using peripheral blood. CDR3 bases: TGTGCCAGCAGCTCCCTTAGGAGGGCCGGGGAGCTGTTTTTT. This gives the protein CASSSLRRAGELFF. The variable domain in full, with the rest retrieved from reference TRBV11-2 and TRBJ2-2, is EAGVAQSPRYKIIEKRQSVAFWCNPISGHATLYWYQQILGQGPKLLIQFQNNGVVDDSQLPKDRFSAERLKGVDSTLKIQPAKLEDSAVYLCASSSLRRAGELFFGEGSRLTVL.